The 25 T cell receptor beta chains presented below share a single source sample, sequenced in a study of EBV T-cell therapy then PD-1 blockade in nasopharyngeal carcinoma. Some clones are missing from TCRdb's copy, which holds only in-frame ones; the method was immunoSEQ multiplex PCR. The repertoire includes under 20,000 clones, 80% to 85% of them detected once, and around 31% sits in the top ten. No antigen has been assigned to these receptors. The treatment denotes: AdE1-LMPpoly-expanded autologous EBV-specific T-cell therapy followed by anti-PD-1 nivolumab. The starting material was CD8+ T cells from blood, obtained at roughly day 35 from a patient whose treatment included autologous EBV-specific T cells and nivolumab. The source of these receptors is a man aged 35 to 55 with nasopharyngeal carcinoma.

The CDR3 DNA reads TGTGCCAGCAGTTTCGGGCGTCAGCCCCAGCATTTT. It specifies CASSFGRQPQHF. The gene calls are TRBV28 and TRBJ1-5; no reliable D call. The CDR3 runs 12 residues. V shed 3 bases and J shed 6 bases, with 6 bases lying between them. Germline lookup yields CDR1 MDHEN and CDR2 SYDVKM.

V is TRBV9 and J is TRBJ1-2; D ambiguous. Germline assignment: CDR1 SGDLS and CDR2 YYNGEE. The CDR3 sequence is 13 residues long. The V and J ends lost 7 bases and 2 bases respectively, with 12 bases between them. The CDR3 DNA sequence: TGTGCCAGCCTCGGACGGGGAAACTATGGCTACACCTTC. It is translated as CASLGRGNYGYTF.

This chain connects TRBV6-2 or TRBV6-3 to TRBJ2-3, with D tentatively TRBD2 (5 bases). V dropped 2 bases and J dropped 0 bases, with 18 bases sitting between them. The CDR3 loop spans 18 amino acids. The germline V gene encodes CDR1 MNHEY and CDR2 SVGEGT. CDR3 DNA sequence: TGTGCCAGCAGTTACACCCCCCCCTGGCGGACTAGCACAGATACGCAGTATTTT. Amino acids: CASSYTPPWRTSTDTQYF.

On this clone: Other DNA sequences in this sample translate to the same CDR3. The gene calls are TRBV6-1 and TRBJ2-7; a possible D gene is TRBD1 (5 bases). The CDR3 length is 14 residues. Germline CDR1 is MNHNS and CDR2 is SASEGT. With 1 base removed from V and 3 bases from J, the gap between germline ends came to 10 bases. CDR3 bases: TGTGCCAGCAGTGAAGAGGGGCAACTCTACGAGCAGTACTTC. Translation: CASSEEGQLYEQYF.

The V gene is TRBV6-6, the J gene TRBJ1-5, with a possible D match to TRBD1 (5 bases). Germline values: CDR1 MNHNY, CDR2 SVGAGI (reference sequence). This CDR3 has 15 residues. The germline V and J ends were trimmed by 7 bases and 0 bases, with 13 bases remaining between them. As DNA, the CDR3 is TGTGCCAGCACCCTGGGGGGGGATAGCAATCAGCCCCAGCATTTT. Translated: CASTLGGDSNQPQHF.

The CDR3 is CASSILGRAVYNEQFF. CDR3 nucleotide sequence: TGTGCCAGCAGTATTTTAGGCAGGGCTGTTTACAATGAGCAGTTCTTC. The rearrangement links TRBV27 to TRBJ2-1; weak D call: TRBD1 (5 bases). The CDR3 spans 16 residues. Trimming stripped 5 bases from V and 4 bases from J, with 18 bases between. Germline CDR1 MNHEY, CDR2 SMNVEV (reference sequence).

The chain recombines TRBV27 with TRBJ2-1; D tentatively reads TRBD1 or TRBD2 (6 bases each). CDR3 size: 16 residues. V lost 5 bases and J lost 6, with 20 bases in between. The germline gives CDR1 MNHEY, CDR2 SMNVEV (reference sequence). CDR3 in amino acids: CASSQLPLGGLNEQFF. The CDR3 nucleotides are TGTGCCAGCAGTCAACTCCCTCTAGGGGGACTCAATGAGCAGTTCTTC.

V usage is TRBV5-4 and J usage is TRBJ1-2; D ambiguous. This CDR3 spans 14 amino acids. Germline values: CDR1 SGHNT, CDR2 YYREEE (reference sequence). V gave up 0 bases and J gave up 5 bases, with 11 bases separating them. The CDR3 reads CASSLGTAIYGYTF. The CDR3 nucleotides are TGTGCCAGCAGCTTGGGAACAGCGATATATGGCTACACCTTC.

This clone was counted once. J is TRBJ2-1 and V is TRBV9; 8 bases map to TRBD1. With 0 bases clipped from V and 3 bases from J, the junction kept 2 bases outside the gene matches. CDR1 and CDR2 (germline): SGDLS, YYNGEE. The CDR3 contains 15 residues. The CDR3 loop is CASSVEGQVYNEQFF. DNA of the CDR3: TGTGCCAGCAGCGTAGAGGGACAGGTCTACAATGAGCAGTTCTTC.

The chain couples TRBV27 to TRBJ1-1; the D is unclear. The V end was cut by 6 bases, the J end by 1 base, with 9 bases between. The CDR3 runs 13 residues. CDR1 and CDR2 (germline): MNHEY, SMNVEV (reference sequence). CDR3 region: CASSQTGNTEAFF. The CDR3 DNA follows: TGTGCCAGCAGCCAGACTGGGAACACTGAAGCTTTCTTT.

The chain has TRBV4-3 and TRBJ2-1, with 7 bases identical to TRBD1. In germline, CDR1 is LGHNA, CDR2 YSLEER. This CDR3 has 18 amino acids. V gave up 4 bases and J gave up 0 bases; unmatched junction bases: 12. The CDR3, as DNA: TGCGCCAGCAGCCGCCTCCCAGGGGGACCCTCCTCCTACAATGAGCAGTTCTTC. Protein: CASSRLPGGPSSYNEQFF.

The rearrangement links TRBV6-1 to TRBJ1-2; D gene uncertain. Deletions cut 3 bases from V and 5 bases from J, with 10 bases between. The CDR3 runs 13 residues. Per the germline V gene, CDR1 is MNHNS and CDR2 is SASEGT. CDR3 coding DNA: TGTGCCAGCAGTGAGACGGCAGAATATGGCTACACCTTC. Translation gives CASSETAEYGYTF.

V and J are TRBV24-1 and TRBJ1-2; D remains unclear. With 3 bases removed from V and 4 bases from J, the gap between germline ends came to 11 bases. The germline gives CDR1 KGHDR, CDR2 SFDVKD. This CDR3 is built from 14 residues. The CDR3 region has the DNA TGTGCCACCAGTGATCCAACACAGTTCTATGGCTACACCTTC. Amino acid sequence: CATSDPTQFYGYTF.

The gene calls are TRBV4-3 and TRBJ1-2, with D possibly matching TRBD1 (6 bases). The CDR3 has 13 amino acids. Germline V lookup: CDR1 LGHNA, CDR2 YSLEER. V was trimmed by 1 base and J by 8 bases, leaving 11 bases between them. The chain's CDR3 is CASSQGTDFGYTF. CDR3 bases: TGCGCCAGCAGCCAAGGGACAGACTTCGGCTACACCTTC.

The chain combines TRBV27 with TRBJ1-1, with no clear D. The germline V gene has CDR1 MNHEY and CDR2 SMNVEV (reference sequence). The CDR3 has 14 amino acids. V lost 0 bases and J 3 bases, leaving 8 bases between the germline ends. CDR3: CASSLSMVYTEAFF. Written as DNA, the CDR3 is TGTGCCAGCAGTTTATCGATGGTTTACACTGAAGCTTTCTTT.

Comments on this clone: Other DNA sequences in the same sample also yield this CDR3. The chain joins TRBV12-3 or TRBV12-4 to TRBJ2-3; D call uncertain. The CDR3 runs 11 residues. Trimming stripped 3 bases from V and 4 bases from J, with 2 bases between. The CDR3 loop reads CASSFSDTQYF. The CDR3 nucleotides are TGTGCCAGCAGTTTTTCAGATACGCAGTATTTT.

This chain connects TRBV6-5 to TRBJ1-1, with TRBD1 matching over 9 bases. This CDR3 has 14 amino acids. Trimming took 10 bases from V and 0 from J; bases not matched to a gene: 6. CDR1 is MNHEY and CDR2 is SVGAGI in the germline V gene. The CDR3 reads CATQWTGVNTEAFF. The CDR3 DNA reads TGTGCCACCCAATGGACAGGGGTGAACACTGAAGCTTTCTTT.

The chain uses TRBV13 and TRBJ1-2; D gene unclear. This CDR3 region has 12 residues. The V end lost 5 bases, the J end lost 1 base, and 5 bases lay between the germline ends. Germline CDR1 reads PRHDT; CDR2 reads FYEKMQ (reference sequence). DNA for the CDR3: TGTGCCAGCAGCCAGTATAACTATGGCTACACCTTC. It encodes CASSQYNYGYTF.

The rearrangement uses TRBV30 and TRBJ1-2; D is unclear. The V gene's germline CDR1 is GTSNPN and CDR2 SVGIG (reference sequence). Trimming left V 8 bases short and J 8 bases short, with 24 bases between. CDR3 length: 14 residues. CDR3 coding DNA: TGTGCCGTGGATCCCTCGACGGCGGCGAGAGGCTACACCTTC. It specifies CAVDPSTAARGYTF.

This clone was counted between two and nine times. This chain uses TRBV27 with TRBJ1-2; 7 nucleotides align to TRBD1. Germline loops: CDR1 MNHEY, CDR2 SMNVEV (reference sequence). V gave up 5 bases and J gave up 2 bases; unmatched junction bases: 8. This CDR3 has 15 residues. The CDR3 DNA reads TGTGCCAGCAGTATCACTCCGACAGGGAACTATGGCTACACCTTC. As protein: CASSITPTGNYGYTF.

With respect to this clone: An end of the junction differs from the germline gene, which may be a read error. This chain links TRBV6-1 with TRBJ1-6; D is ambiguous. This CDR3 spans 16 amino acids. Germline V lookup: CDR1 MNHNS, CDR2 SASEGT. The CDR3 nucleotides read TGTGCCGGCAGTGAAAATGTCGGGGTTGGTAATTCACCCCTCCACTTT. Protein: CAGSENVGVGNSPLHF.

The CDR3 DNA reads as TGCAGTGCTGAGGACAGTTACGAGCAGTACTTC. Amino acids: CSAEDSYEQYF. The rearrangement uses TRBV20-1 and TRBJ2-7; D might be TRBD1 (6 bases). Germline-derived CDR1 and CDR2 are DFQATT and SNEGSKA (reference sequence). Trimming took off 5 bases at V and 4 bases at J, with 9 bases between the two ends. The CDR3 consists of 11 residues.

The chain recombines TRBV27 with TRBJ2-7; 9 nucleotides line up with TRBD1. With 4 bases clipped from V and 6 bases from J, the junction kept 7 bases outside the gene matches. The CDR3 consists of 14 residues. Germline CDR1 and CDR2: MNHEY and SMNVEV (reference sequence). The CDR3 DNA sequence: TGTGCCAGCAGTTCCCGGACAGGGGAGTTCGAGCAGTACTTC. It encodes CASSSRTGEFEQYF.

V is TRBV20-1 and J is TRBJ2-2; D unclear. Trimming pared 6 bases from V and 4 bases from J, leaving 3 bases between. CDR1 and CDR2 from the germline V gene are DFQATT and SNEGSKA (reference sequence). CDR3 length: 10 amino acids. CDR3 nucleotide sequence: TGCAGTGCGGGCACCGGGGAGCTGTTTTTT. It specifies CSAGTGELFF.

CDR3: CASSLTSRGEQYF. The CDR3 nucleotides are TGTGCCAGCAGCTTGACCTCCAGGGGCGAGCAGTACTTC. This sequence joins TRBV5-6 and TRBJ2-7; the D gene is possibly TRBD1 (6 bases). The V end was cut by 1 base, the J end by 6 bases, with 11 bases between. Germline V CDR1 and CDR2: SGHDT, YYEEEE. The CDR3 runs to 13 residues.